This T cell receptor beta chain was found in a study of blood T cell repertoires in COVID-19. Using immunoSEQ multiplex PCR, the repertoire was profiled, and TCRdb retains in-frame clones only, with some absent. The repertoire includes about 200,000 clones, around 88% of them detected once, and about 4% sits in the top ten. CDR1 and CDR2 (germline): SGHNT, YYREEE (reference sequence). This CDR3 is built from 16 residues. The J segment lost 0 bases and the V segment lost 2 bases, leaving 7 bases of the junction unmatched. V gene TRBV5-4 combines with J gene TRBJ2-7; 8 nucleotides line up with TRBD2. Sample: PBMCs or T cells enriched from blood (not recorded which). The origin of this receptor is a woman aged 25 to 39 who had been exposed to COVID-19. The CDR3 here is CASSFGRGEISYEQYF. For the CDR3, the DNA is TGTGCCAGCAGCTTTGGGCGGGGGGAAATCTCCTACGAGCAGTACTTC.